This T cell receptor beta chain was sequenced in a study of regulatory T cells in long-lasting Graves disease. Findings and limits, study-wide: Persistent Graves' patients had lower TCR diversity than newly diagnosed ones. Persistent disease samples used TRBV28, TRBJ1-2 and TRBJ2-5 preferentially.

Time point: persistent/refractory GD, antithyroid drugs over 5 years with positive TRAb. There was RNA extracted from PBMCs, and the TCR library was made from it. Assembly of TCR beta libraries relied on iRepertoire HTBI primers together with Arm-PCR of CDR3 regions. Original processing notes: Analysis of the samples identified about 62 TRBV and about 14 TRBJ segments. Using its own MiXCR run on the multiplex PCR reads, TCRdb lists one record per CDR3 protein. These V and J calls are TCRdb output, not the study's own analysis. The sample holds a few hundred thousand distinct CDR3 sequences, roughly a quarter seen once. In this sample, this clonotype turned up many times. Its antigen remains unknown. The V gene's germline CDR1 is MNHNS and CDR2 SASEGT. The CDR3 contains 16 residues. V was trimmed by 0 bases and J by 3 bases, leaving 14 bases between them.

The clonotype was recovered from a female donor with Graves disease. This rearrangement joins TRBV6-1 to TRBJ1-2; no firm D call. This sample comprised peripheral blood mononuclear cells (PBMCs), obtained when the disease was refractory, from a patient treated with antithyroid drugs. The CDR3 bases are TGTGCCAGCAGTGAAGCGCAAACAGCGTCGTACTATGGCTACACCTTC. It yields the protein CASSEAQTASYYGYTF.